This TCR beta chain was retrieved from a study of Ad26.COV2.S vaccination and SARS-CoV-2 variants. Study-wide background: Administration of Ad26.COV2.S was intramuscular, either once or twice 56 days apart.

The V end was cut by 0 bases, the J end by 1 base, with 9 bases between. Per the germline V gene, CDR1 is WSHSY and CDR2 is SAAADI. The CDR3 sequence is 15 residues long. TCRdb's table, derived via immunoSEQ multiplex PCR, lists solely in-frame clones and lacks some. In the table there are around 340,000 clones, 80% to 90% of which are singletons. Specified treatment: some 20 received Ad26.COV2.S at low or high dose, single or two shots; 5 received placebo; per-sample allocation not given. Sampling took place 63 days after the first vaccine or placebo injection. An Ad26 vector expressing Wuhan-strain SARS-CoV-2 spike served as the vaccine.

This clonotype was obtained from a person aged 18 to 65 who received the Ad26.COV2.S COVID-19 vaccine or a placebo. The chain is built from TRBV10-2 and TRBJ1-1; no firm D call. This specimen was peripheral blood, taken in a trial of Ad26.COV2.S vaccine versus placebo. The CDR3 sequence: CASSESPRQNTEAFF. The CDR3 DNA sequence: TGCGCCAGCAGTGAGTCCCCCAGACAGAACACTGAAGCTTTCTTT.